This note documents a single TCR beta chain sequence. One end of the junction does not line up with germline, which may come from a read error. The data were taken from a study of blood T cell repertoires in COVID-19. Study-wide background: Sources were T cells, B-cell-depleted T cells, or PBMCs; the material itself was cDNA or gDNA.

Original handling: It was from reference gene primer amplification that nucleated cell counts were estimated. Assay: immunoSEQ multiplex PCR; the TCRdb copy retains only in-frame clones and omits some. V and J calls plus clone size are reproduced from that table; the DNA served to infer D and trimming. Among under 350,000 clones listed, 70% to 90% were seen once. This CDR3 spans 16 amino acids. Germline values: CDR1 SNHLY, CDR2 FYNNEI. The chain combines TRBV2 with TRBJ2-6; 7 bases agree with TRBD1. The source of this sequence is a man aged 18-30 years with active or convalescent COVID-19. Sequenced material: peripheral blood. CDR3 protein: CTSTGTASSGANVLTF. CDR3 coding DNA: TGTACCAGCACTGGGACAGCCAGCTCTGGGGCCAACGTCCTGACTTTC.